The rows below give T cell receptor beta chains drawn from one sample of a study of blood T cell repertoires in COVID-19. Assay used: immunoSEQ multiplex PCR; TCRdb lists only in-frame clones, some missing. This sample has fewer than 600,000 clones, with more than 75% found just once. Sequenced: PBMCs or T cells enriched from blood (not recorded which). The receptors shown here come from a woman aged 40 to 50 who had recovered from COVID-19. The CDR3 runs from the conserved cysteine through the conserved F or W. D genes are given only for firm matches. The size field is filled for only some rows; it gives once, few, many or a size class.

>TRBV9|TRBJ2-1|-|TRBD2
TGTGCCAGCAGCGTAGGAGTAGCGGGAGAAAGAAGTGAGCAGTTCTTC
CASSVGVAGERSEQFF
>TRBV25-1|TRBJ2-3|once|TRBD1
TGTGCCAGCACCGACAGGGGGCAGATAGCAGATACGCAGTATTTT
CASTDRGQIADTQYF
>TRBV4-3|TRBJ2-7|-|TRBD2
TGCGCCAGCAGCCAAGGTCTAAGCGGGAAGGGTTACGAGCAGTACTTC
CASSQGLSGKGYEQYF
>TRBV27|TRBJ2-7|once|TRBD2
TGTGCCAGCAGTACGCCTAGCGGCCTCACCTACGAGCAGTACTTC
CASSTPSGLTYEQYF
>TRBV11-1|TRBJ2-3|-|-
TGTGCCAGCAGCTTAGTGGGCGGGGTGGTGACAGATACGCAGTATTTT
CASSLVGGVVTDTQYF
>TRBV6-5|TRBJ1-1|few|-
TGTGCCAGCAAGGGAGGGGGGTTTCGAGCTTTCTTT
CASKGGGFRAFF
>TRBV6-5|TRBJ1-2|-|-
TGTGCCAGCAGTTACTCGAGGAAGAGTGGCTACACCTTC
CASSYSRKSGYTF
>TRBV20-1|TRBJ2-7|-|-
TGCAGTGCTCCAAGCGGGTTAGAGCAGTACTTC
CSAPSGLEQYF
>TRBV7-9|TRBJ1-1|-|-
TGTGCCAGCAGCTCGCCCTCAGACAGACCGAACACTGAAGCTTTCTTT
CASSSPSDRPNTEAFF
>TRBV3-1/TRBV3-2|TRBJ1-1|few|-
TGTGCCAGCAGCCAACTGCAGGGAAACACTGAAGCTTTCTTT
CASSQLQGNTEAFF
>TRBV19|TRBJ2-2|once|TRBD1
TGTGCCAGTAGCGCCGGGACAGGGGGGATCGGGGAGCTGTTTTTT
CASSAGTGGIGELFF
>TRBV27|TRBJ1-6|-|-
TGTGCCAGCAGTGGGGGCGGTACGGGAGGGTATAATTCACCCCTCCACTTT
CASSGGGTGGYNSPLHF
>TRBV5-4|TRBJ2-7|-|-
TGTGCCAGCAGCTTGGCCCGTATGGAAGGGAGATACGAGCAGTACTTC
CASSLARMEGRYEQYF
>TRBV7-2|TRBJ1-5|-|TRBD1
TGTGCCAGCAGCTTAATGGGACAGAGAGACCAAGGCGGTCAGCCCCAGCATTTT
CASSLMGQRDQGGQPQHF
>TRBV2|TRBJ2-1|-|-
TGTGCCAGCGTATTTAGCTCTGAGCAGTTCTTC
CASVFSSEQFF
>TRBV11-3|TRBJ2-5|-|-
TGTGCCAGCAGAGGAGGGGACCATAAAGAGACCCAGTACTTC
CASRGGDHKETQYF
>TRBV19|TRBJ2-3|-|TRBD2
TGTGCCAGTAGTATTAGACTAGCGGGGTCTTCTAGCACAGATACGCAGTATTTT
CASSIRLAGSSSTDTQYF
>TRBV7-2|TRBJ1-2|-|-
TGTGCCAGCAGCTCATACGGGGGGCAGGTGGGCTACACCTTC
CASSSYGGQVGYTF
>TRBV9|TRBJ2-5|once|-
TGTGCCAGCAGCGCGGGAAGCCAAGAGACCCAGTACTTC
CASSAGSQETQYF
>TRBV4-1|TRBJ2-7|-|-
TGCGCCAGCAGCCAAGATGTCCGAGGGAGATACGAGCAGTACTTC
CASSQDVRGRYEQYF
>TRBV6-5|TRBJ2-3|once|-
TGTGCCAGCAGATATACAGATACGCAGTATTTT
CASRYTDTQYF
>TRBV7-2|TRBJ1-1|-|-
TGTGCCAGCAGAGCAGGCACTGAAGCTTTCTTT
CASRAGTEAFF
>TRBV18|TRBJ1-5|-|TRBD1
TGTGCCAGCTCACCTTCGACAGGGGCCCTACAAAACAATCAGCCCCAGCATTTT
CASSPSTGALQNNQPQHF
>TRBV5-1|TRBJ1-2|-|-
TGCGCCAGCAGCTTGTCCGGGGGGAAGAACTATGGCTACACCTTC
CASSLSGGKNYGYTF
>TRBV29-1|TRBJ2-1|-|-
TGCAGCGTTGGCGCATCTGATGGCTCCTACAATGAGCAGTTCTTC
CSVGASDGSYNEQFF
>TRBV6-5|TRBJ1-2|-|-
TGTGCCAGCAGAAACAGCTATGGCTACACCTTC
CASRNSYGYTF
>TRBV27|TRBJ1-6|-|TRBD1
TGTGCCAGCAGTTTGGGGGGACAGTACTATAATTCACCCCTCCACTTT
CASSLGGQYYNSPLHF
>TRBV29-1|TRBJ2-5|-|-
TGCAGCGTTGTTCGTAGGGGCTATTGGGAGACCCAGTACTTC
CSVVRRGYWETQYF
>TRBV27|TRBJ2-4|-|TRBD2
TGTGCCAGCAGCCCGATAGCGGGAGCCAAAAACATTCAGTACTTC
CASSPIAGAKNIQYF
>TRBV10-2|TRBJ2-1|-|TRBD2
TGCGCCAGCAGAGGAAGCGGGAGTAGCTACAATGAGCAGTTCTTC
CASRGSGSSYNEQFF
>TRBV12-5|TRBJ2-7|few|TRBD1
TGTGCTAGTGGTTTCGGACAGGGGGCTTTCGACGAGCAGTACTTC
CASGFGQGAFDEQYF
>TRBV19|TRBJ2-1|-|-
TGTGCCAGTAGTATAGAGGGCGGGACCCTCTACGATTACAATGAGCAGTTCTTC
CASSIEGGTLYDYNEQFF
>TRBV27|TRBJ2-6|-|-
TGCGCCCTGGGGCGCGGGGCCAACGTCCTGACTTTC
CALGRGANVLTF
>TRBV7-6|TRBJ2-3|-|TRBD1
TGTGCCAGCAGCGTAGAGACAGGGTTCAAGGGTTGGGATACGCAGTATTTT
CASSVETGFKGWDTQYF
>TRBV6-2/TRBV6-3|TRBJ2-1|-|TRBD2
TGTGCCAGCAGTTACTGGAGACTAGCGGGGGAAGAGGTTGAGCAGTTCTTC
CASSYWRLAGEEVEQFF
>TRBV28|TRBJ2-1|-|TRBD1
TGTGCCAGCAGAGGGGGCGGGCGCAATGAGCAGTTCTTC
CASRGGGRNEQFF
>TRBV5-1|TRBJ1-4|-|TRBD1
TGCGCCAGCAGCTTGGGGGACAGGGCAGCGGAACTGTTTTTT
CASSLGDRAAELFF
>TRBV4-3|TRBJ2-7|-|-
TGCGCCAGCAGCCAAGATATCCTGTCCTACGAGCAGTACTTC
CASSQDILSYEQYF
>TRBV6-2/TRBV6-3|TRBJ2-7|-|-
TGTGCCAGCAGTTACGGCGGGATAGCGGCCGAGCAGTACTTC
CASSYGGIAAEQYF
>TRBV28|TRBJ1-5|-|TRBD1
TGTGCCAGCAGTCCCCAGACAGGGAGCAATCAGCCCCAGCATTTT
CASSPQTGSNQPQHF
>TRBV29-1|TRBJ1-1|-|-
TGCAGCGTTGCTCAGGTATTGAACACTGAAGCTTTCTTT
CSVAQVLNTEAFF
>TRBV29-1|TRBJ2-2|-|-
TGCAGCGTTGGGTCCAGGGGTAACACCGGGGAGCTGTTTTTT
CSVGSRGNTGELFF
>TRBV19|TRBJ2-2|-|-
TGTGCCAGTAGTTCTAATTGGGGGGAGCTGTTTTTT
CASSSNWGELFF
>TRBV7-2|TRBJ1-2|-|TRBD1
TGTGCCAGCAGCCCAGACAGGGTGAGTGGCTACACCTTC
CASSPDRVSGYTF
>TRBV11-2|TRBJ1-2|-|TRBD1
TGTGCCAGCAGCATCGGGACAGGGGGCGTTGGCTACACCTTC
CASSIGTGGVGYTF
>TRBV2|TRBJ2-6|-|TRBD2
TGTGCCAGCAGTACTAGTAGCGGGACCTACTTTGCTGCTGGGGCCAACGTCCTGACTTTC
CASSTSSGTYFAAGANVLTF
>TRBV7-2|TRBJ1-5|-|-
TGTGCCAGCAGCTTAGATCCAGTAGGAGTTCCTCGTCAGCCCCAGCATTTT
CASSLDPVGVPRQPQHF
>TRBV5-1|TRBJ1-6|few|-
TGCGCCAGCAGCTTGGCCGGTTCTGAGCCCTTCTCACCCCTCCACTTT
CASSLAGSEPFSPLHF
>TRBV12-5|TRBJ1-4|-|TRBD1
TGTGCTAGTGGGCCGGGACAGGGGCCTGAAAAACTGTTTTTT
CASGPGQGPEKLFF
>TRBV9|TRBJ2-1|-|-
TGTGCCAGCAGCGTGGCTTCAGATTACAATGAGCAGTTCTTC
CASSVASDYNEQFF
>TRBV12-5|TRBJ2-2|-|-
TGTGCTAGTGGTTGGGGGTGGGCGCGGGGATCCACCGGGGAGCTGTTTTTT
CASGWGWARGSTGELFF
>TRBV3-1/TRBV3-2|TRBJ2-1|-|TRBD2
TGTGCCAGCAGCCAAGCTGGACTAGCGGGGACCAATGAGCAGTTCTTC
CASSQAGLAGTNEQFF
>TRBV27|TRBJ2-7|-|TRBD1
TGTGCCAGCAGTATACAGGGGATCTACGAGCAGTACTTC
CASSIQGIYEQYF
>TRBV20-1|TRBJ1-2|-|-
TGCAGTGCTAGCTACAGCTATGGCTACACCTTC
CSASYSYGYTF
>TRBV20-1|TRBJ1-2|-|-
TGCAGTGCTAGCAGGGTCGGTGGCTACACCTTC
CSASRVGGYTF